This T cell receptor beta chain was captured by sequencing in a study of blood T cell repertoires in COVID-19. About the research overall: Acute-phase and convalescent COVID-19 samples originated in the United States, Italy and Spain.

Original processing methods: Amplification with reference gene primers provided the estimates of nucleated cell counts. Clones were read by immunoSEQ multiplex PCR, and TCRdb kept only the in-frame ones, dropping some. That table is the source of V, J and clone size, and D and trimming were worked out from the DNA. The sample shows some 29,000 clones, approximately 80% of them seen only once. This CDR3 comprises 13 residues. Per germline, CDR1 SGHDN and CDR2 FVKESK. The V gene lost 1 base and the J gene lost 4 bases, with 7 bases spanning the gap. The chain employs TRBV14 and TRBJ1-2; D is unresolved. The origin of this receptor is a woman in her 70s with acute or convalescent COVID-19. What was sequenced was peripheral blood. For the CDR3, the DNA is TGTGCCAGCAGCCAAGTGGGCCTCTATGGCTACACCTTC. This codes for CASSQVGLYGYTF.